This TCR beta chain was found in a study of identical twins. Everyone who gave samples was a healthy Caucasian. There are many counts of this clonotype. Its specificity is not known. MiXCR, run by TCRdb on the 5' RACE reads, gives a single entry per CDR3 protein. The sample includes 200,000 to 300,000 distinct CDR3 sequences, approximately 7% seen only once; the top ten take 3.5% to 4%. The study, taken as a whole, reports: Out-of-frame TCR alpha sharing observed in monozygotic twins exceeded model estimates. Findings depended on cross-sectional statistics rather than tracking the same donors.

The CDR3 is 16 amino acids. Germline V CDR1 and CDR2: SGHVS, FNYEAQ. The V gene lost 4 bases and the J gene lost 2 bases, with 16 bases spanning the gap. The sample also formed part of further work on yellow fever vaccine responses in identical twins.

The clonotype originates from a young woman in good health. The sequenced material came from memory (CD45RO+) T cells sorted from blood. The chain has TRBV7-6 and TRBJ2-3; D is tentatively TRBD1 or TRBD2 (5 bases each). The CDR3 loop reads CASSYPGPTSTDTQYF. In DNA form, the CDR3 reads TGTGCCAGCAGCTATCCGGGACCAACCTCCACAGATACGCAGTATTTT.